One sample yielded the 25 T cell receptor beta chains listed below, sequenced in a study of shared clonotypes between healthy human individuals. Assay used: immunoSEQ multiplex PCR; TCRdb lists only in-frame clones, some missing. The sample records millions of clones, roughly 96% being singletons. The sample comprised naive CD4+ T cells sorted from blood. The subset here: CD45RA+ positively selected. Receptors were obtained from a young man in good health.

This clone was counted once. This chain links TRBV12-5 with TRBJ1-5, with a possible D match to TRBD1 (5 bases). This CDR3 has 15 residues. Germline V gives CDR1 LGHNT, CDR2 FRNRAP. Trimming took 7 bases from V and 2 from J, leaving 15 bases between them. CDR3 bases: TGTGCTAGTGCCCTTGGTCCGGGGGGCAATCAGCCCCAGCATTTT. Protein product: CASALGPGGNQPQHF. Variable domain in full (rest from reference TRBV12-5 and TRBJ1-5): DARVTQTPRHKVTEMGQEVTMRCQPILGHNTVFWYRQTMMQGLELLAYFRNRAPLDDSGMPKDRFSAEMPDATLATLKIQPSEPRDSAVYFCASALGPGGNQPQHFGDGTRLSIL.

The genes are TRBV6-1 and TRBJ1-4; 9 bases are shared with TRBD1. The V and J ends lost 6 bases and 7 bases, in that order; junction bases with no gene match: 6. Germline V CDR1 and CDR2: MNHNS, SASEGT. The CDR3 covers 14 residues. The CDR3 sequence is CASRRDREIEKLFF. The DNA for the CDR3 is TGTGCCAGCAGGCGGGACAGGGAGATTGAAAAACTGTTTTTT.

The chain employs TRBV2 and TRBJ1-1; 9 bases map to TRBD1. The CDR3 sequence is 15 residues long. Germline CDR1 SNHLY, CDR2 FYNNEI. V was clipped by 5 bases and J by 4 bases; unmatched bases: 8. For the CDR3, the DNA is TGTGCCAGCAGTCGACAGGGGGGTAGTGGCACTGAAGCTTTCTTT. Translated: CASSRQGGSGTEAFF. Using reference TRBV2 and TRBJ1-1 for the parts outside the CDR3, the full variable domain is EPEVTQTPSHQVTQMGQEVILRCVPISNHLYFYWYRQILGQKVEFLVSFYNNEISEKSEIFDDQFSVERPDGSNFTLKIRSTKLEDSAMYFCASSRQGGSGTEAFFGQGTRLTVV.

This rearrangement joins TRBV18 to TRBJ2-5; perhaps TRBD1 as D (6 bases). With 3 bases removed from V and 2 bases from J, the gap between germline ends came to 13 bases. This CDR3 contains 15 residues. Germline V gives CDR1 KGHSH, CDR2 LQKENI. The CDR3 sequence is CASSPIRGPQETQYF. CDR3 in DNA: TGTGCCAGCTCACCGATCAGGGGCCCTCAAGAGACCCAGTACTTC.

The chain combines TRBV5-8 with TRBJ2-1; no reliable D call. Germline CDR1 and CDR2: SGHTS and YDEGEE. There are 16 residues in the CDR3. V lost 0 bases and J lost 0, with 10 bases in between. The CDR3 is CASSLEGRSSYNEQFF. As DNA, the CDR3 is TGTGCCAGCAGCTTGGAGGGTCGAAGCTCCTACAATGAGCAGTTCTTC.

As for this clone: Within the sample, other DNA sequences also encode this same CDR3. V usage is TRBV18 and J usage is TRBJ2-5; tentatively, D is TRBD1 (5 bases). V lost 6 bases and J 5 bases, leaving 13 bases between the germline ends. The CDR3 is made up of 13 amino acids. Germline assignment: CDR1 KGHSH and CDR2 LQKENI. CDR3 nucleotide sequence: TGTGCCAGCTCCCCAGGGTCGAGGGAGACCCAGTACTTC. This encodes CASSPGSRETQYF.

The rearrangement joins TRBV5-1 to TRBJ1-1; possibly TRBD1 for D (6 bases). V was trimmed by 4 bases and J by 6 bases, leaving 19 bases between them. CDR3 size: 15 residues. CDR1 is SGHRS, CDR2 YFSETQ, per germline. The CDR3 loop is CASSPTWGRGAEAFF. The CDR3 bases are TGCGCCAGCAGCCCCACATGGGGGCGAGGCGCTGAAGCTTTCTTT.

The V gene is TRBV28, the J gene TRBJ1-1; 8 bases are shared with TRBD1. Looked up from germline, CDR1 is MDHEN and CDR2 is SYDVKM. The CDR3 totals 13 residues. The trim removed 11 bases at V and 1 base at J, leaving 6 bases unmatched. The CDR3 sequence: CASFQGANTEAFF. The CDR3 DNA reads TGTGCCTCATTTCAGGGGGCGAACACTGAAGCTTTCTTT.

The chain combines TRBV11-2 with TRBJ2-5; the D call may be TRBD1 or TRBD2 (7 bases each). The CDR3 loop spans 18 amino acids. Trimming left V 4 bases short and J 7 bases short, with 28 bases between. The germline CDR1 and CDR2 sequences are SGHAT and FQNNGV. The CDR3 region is CASSSPGAGQLPAGTQYF. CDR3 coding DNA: TGTGCCAGCAGCTCCCCCGGAGCGGGACAGCTACCGGCGGGGACCCAGTACTTC. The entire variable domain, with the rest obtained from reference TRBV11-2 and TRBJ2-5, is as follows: EAGVAQSPRYKIIEKRQSVAFWCNPISGHATLYWYQQILGQGPKLLIQFQNNGVVDDSQLPKDRFSAERLKGVDSTLKIQPAKLEDSAVYLCASSSPGAGQLPAGTQYFGPGTRLLVL.

The CDR3 DNA reads as TGTGCCAGCAGCTATCGAAAAAGCGGGGGAAGGGAAGAGACCCAGTACTTC. It is translated as CASSYRKSGGREETQYF. The chain combines TRBV5-6 with TRBJ2-5; 8 positions agree with TRBD2. With V trimmed by 3 bases and J by 3 bases, 13 bases remained unmatched. This CDR3 contains 17 residues. Germline lookup yields CDR1 SGHDT and CDR2 YYEEEE.

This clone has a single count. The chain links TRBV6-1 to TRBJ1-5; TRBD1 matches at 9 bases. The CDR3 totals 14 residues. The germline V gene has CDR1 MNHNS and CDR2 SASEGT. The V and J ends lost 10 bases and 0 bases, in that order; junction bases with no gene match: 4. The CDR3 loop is CATRQGGSNQPQHF. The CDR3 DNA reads TGTGCCACGCGACAGGGGGGTAGCAATCAGCCCCAGCATTTT.

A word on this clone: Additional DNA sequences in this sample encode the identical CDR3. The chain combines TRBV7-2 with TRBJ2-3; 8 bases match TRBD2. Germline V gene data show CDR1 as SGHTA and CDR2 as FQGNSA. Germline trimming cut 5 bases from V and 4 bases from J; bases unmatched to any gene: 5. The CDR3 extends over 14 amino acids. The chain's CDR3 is CASSPGLASDTQYF. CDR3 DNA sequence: TGTGCCAGCAGCCCCGGACTAGCATCAGATACGCAGTATTTT.

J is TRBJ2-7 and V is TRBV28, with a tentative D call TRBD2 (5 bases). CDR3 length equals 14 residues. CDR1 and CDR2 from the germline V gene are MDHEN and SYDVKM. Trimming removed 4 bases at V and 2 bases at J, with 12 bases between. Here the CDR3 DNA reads TGTGCCAGCAGTTCTCAGGAGGCCCCCTACGAGCAGTACTTC. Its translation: CASSSQEAPYEQYF.

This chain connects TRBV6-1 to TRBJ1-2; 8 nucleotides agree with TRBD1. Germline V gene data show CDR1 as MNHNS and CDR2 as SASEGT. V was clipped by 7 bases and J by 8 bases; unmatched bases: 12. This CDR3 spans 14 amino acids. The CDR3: CASIPQGALEGYTF. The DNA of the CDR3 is TGTGCCAGCATACCTCAGGGGGCGTTGGAGGGCTACACCTTC.

The CDR3 reads CASSERWGLADNPYEQYF. The CDR3 nucleotides are TGTGCCAGCAGTGAACGTTGGGGTCTAGCGGATAACCCCTACGAGCAGTACTTC. The chain recombines TRBV2 with TRBJ2-7; the match to TRBD2 covers 7 bases. The CDR3 length is 18 residues. With 2 bases clipped from V and 2 bases from J, the junction kept 15 bases outside the gene matches. Germline CDR1 is SNHLY and CDR2 is FYNNEI.

This CDR3 reads CASSSTALRLAPGETQYF. The CDR3 DNA reads TGTGCCAGCAGCTCAACGGCATTAAGACTAGCGCCAGGAGAGACCCAGTACTTC. The chain combines TRBV5-5 with TRBJ2-5; 8 bases fit TRBD2. Germline V gene lookup returns CDR1 SGHKS and CDR2 YYEKEE (reference sequence). Trimming removed 3 bases from V and 4 bases from J; junction bases left unmatched: 17. The CDR3 runs 18 residues.

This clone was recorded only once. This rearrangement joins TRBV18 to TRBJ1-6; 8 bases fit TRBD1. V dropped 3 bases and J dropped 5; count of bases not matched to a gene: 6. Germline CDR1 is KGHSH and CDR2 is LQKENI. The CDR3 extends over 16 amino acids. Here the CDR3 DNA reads TGTGCCAGCTCACCTGGGACAGGAGTTGATAATTCACCCCTCCACTTT. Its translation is CASSPGTGVDNSPLHF. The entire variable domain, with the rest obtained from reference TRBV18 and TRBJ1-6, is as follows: NAGVMQNPRHLVRRRGQEARLRCSPMKGHSHVYWYRQLPEEGLKFMVYLQKENIIDESGMPKERFSAEFPKEGPSILRIQQVVRGDSAAYFCASSPGTGVDNSPLHFGNGTRLTVT.

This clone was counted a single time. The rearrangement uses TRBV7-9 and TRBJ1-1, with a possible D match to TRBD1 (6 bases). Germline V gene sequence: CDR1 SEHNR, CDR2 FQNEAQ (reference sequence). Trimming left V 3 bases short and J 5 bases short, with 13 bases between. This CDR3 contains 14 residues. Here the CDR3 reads CASSLRGARTEAFF. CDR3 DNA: TGTGCCAGCAGCTTGAGGGGGGCGCGGACTGAAGCTTTCTTT.

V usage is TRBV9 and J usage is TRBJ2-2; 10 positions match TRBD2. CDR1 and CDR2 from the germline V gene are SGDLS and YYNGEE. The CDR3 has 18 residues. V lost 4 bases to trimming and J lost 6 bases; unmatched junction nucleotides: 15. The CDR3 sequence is CASSPRYGTSVSSGELFF. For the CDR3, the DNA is TGTGCCAGCAGCCCCCGTTACGGGACTAGCGTATCGTCCGGGGAGCTGTTTTTT. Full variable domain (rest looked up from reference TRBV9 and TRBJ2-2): DSGVTQTPKHLITATGQRVTLRCSPRSGDLSVYWYQQSLDQGLQFLIQYYNGEERAKGNILERFSAQQFPDLHSELNLSSLELGDSALYFCASSPRYGTSVSSGELFFGEGSRLTVL.

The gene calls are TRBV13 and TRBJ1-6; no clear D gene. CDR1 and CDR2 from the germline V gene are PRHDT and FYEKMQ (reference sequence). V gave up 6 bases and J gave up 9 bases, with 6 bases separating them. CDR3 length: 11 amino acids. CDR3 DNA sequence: TGTGCCAGCAGTGACTCTTCACCCCTCCACTTT. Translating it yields CASSDSSPLHF. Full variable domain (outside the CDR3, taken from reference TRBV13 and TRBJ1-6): AAGVIQSPRHLIKEKRETATLKCYPIPRHDTVYWYQQGPGQDPQFLISFYEKMQSDKGSIPDRFSAQQFSDYHSELNMSSLELGDSALYFCASSDSSPLHFGNGTRLTVT.

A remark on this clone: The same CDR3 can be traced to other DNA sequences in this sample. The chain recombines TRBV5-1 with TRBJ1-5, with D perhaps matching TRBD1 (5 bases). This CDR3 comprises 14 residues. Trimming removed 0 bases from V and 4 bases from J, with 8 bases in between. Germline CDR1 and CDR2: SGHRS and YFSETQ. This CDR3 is CASSLEGTNQPQHF. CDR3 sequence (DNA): TGCGCCAGCAGCTTGGAAGGGACTAATCAGCCCCAGCATTTT.

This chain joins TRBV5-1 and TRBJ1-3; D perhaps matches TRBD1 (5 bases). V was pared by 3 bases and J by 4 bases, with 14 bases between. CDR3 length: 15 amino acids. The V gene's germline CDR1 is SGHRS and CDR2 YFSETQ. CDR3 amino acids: CASSSSSGRGNTIYF. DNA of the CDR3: TGCGCCAGCAGCTCATCCTCAGGGAGGGGAAACACCATATATTTT.

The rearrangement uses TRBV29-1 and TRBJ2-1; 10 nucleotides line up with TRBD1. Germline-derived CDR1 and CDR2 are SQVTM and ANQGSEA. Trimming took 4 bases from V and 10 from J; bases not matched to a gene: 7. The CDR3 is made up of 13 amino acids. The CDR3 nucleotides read TGCAGCGTTGGGGACAGGGGCCTAAGCGAGCAGTTCTTC. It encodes CSVGDRGLSEQFF.

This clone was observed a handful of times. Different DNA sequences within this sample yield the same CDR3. This CDR3 reads CAISESNEQFF. The DNA of the CDR3 is TGTGCCATCAGTGAGTCGAATGAGCAGTTCTTC. The chain carries TRBV10-3 and TRBJ2-1; D is undetermined. This CDR3 has 11 amino acids. Germline V gene data show CDR1 as ENHRY and CDR2 as SYGVKD. Trimming took 0 bases from V and 7 from J, leaving 1 base between them.

The CDR3 DNA reads as TGCGCCAGCAGCCAAGGAGGGTCAGGGATCTCCTACGAGCAGTACTTC. Translated: CASSQGGSGISYEQYF. This rearrangement joins TRBV4-1 to TRBJ2-7; D tentatively fits TRBD1 or TRBD2 (5 bases each). V was clipped by 1 base and J by 0 bases, with 13 bases between them. Germline V CDR1 and CDR2: MGHRA, YSYEKL. CDR3 size: 16 residues.